A single TCR beta chain is shown here with its context. Antigen: not known. This sample was included in a study of T-cell memory formation after mild COVID-19. Background on the study: Clusters of TCRs were largely donor specific.

MiXCR was run by TCRdb on the 5' RACE reads, yielding one entry per CDR3 protein. Altogether tens of thousands of distinct CDR3 sequences are present, 16% being singletons, with the ten largest covering 30% to 35%. General study results and limits: Most CD4+ clones that shrank were in CM and EM, while CD8+ ones turned up in EMRA. Some SARS-CoV-2-responding clones were already detected in memory before infection.

Sequencing used PBMCs or a T cell subset sorted from them (not recorded which). This receptor was taken from an adult woman who had mild COVID-19 (a few samples of this study predate the infection). Cell type and time point are not known.

For the CDR3, the DNA is TGCAGCTCGATGACTAGCGGGAGAAGTTTATACAATGAGCAGTTCTTC. As protein: CSSMTSGRSLYNEQFF. V usage is TRBV29-1 and J usage is TRBJ2-1; 12 nucleotides match TRBD2. Per germline, CDR1 SQVTM and CDR2 ANQGSEA. Trimming at V came to 8 bases and at J to 4 bases, leaving 12 bases not matched to a gene. This CDR3 contains 16 residues.